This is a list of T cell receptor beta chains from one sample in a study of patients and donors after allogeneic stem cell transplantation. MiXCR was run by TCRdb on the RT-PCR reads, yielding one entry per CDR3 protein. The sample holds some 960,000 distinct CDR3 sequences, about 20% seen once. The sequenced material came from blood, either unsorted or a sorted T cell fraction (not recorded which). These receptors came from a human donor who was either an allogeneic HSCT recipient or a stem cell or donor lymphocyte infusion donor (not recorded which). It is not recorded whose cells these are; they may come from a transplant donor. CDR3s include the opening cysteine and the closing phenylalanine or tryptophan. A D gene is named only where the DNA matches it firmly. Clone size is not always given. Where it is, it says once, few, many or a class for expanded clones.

CDR3 protein: CASSFLLSGGGETQYF
CDR3 DNA: TGTGCCAGCAGTTTTTTATTATCAGGGGGCGGCGAGACCCAGTACTTC
clone size: NA
CDR3 length: 16
D gene: TRBD1
V gene: TRBV28
J gene: TRBJ2-5

CDR3 protein: CASSPPLAGGRDTQYF
CDR3 DNA: TGCGCCAGCAGCCCACCCTTAGCGGGAGGGCGAGATACGCAGTATTTT
clone size: NA
CDR3 length: 16
D gene: TRBD2
V gene: TRBV5-1
J gene: TRBJ2-3

CDR3 protein: CASSRTSGRAVEQFF
CDR3 DNA: TGTGCCAGCAGCCGGACTAGCGGGAGGGCCGTTGAGCAGTTCTTC
clone size: NA
CDR3 length: 15
D gene: TRBD2
V gene: TRBV7-2
J gene: TRBJ2-1

CDR3 protein: CASRRGLSLYQETQYF
CDR3 DNA: TGTGCCAGCAGGAGGGGCCTTTCCTTGTACCAAGAGACCCAGTACTTC
clone size: once
CDR3 length: 16
D gene: NA
V gene: TRBV2
J gene: TRBJ2-5

CDR3 protein: CASSQVGGAHLEQYF
CDR3 DNA: TGCGCCAGCAGCCAAGTGGGGGGGGCCCACCTCGAGCAGTACTTC
clone size: few
CDR3 length: 15
D gene: NA
V gene: TRBV4-3
J gene: TRBJ2-7

CDR3 protein: CAISEGLAGGQIKETQYF
CDR3 DNA: TGTGCCATCAGTGAGGGGCTAGCGGGGGGGCAGATCAAAGAGACCCAGTACTTC
clone size: NA
CDR3 length: 18
D gene: TRBD2
V gene: TRBV10-3
J gene: TRBJ2-5

CDR3 protein: CASSEEQTSGRTDTQYF
CDR3 DNA: TGTGCCAGCAGTGAGGAACAGACTAGCGGGAGGACAGATACGCAGTATTTT
clone size: NA
CDR3 length: 17
D gene: TRBD2
V gene: TRBV2
J gene: TRBJ2-3

CDR3 protein: CASSGVAGFNSPLHF
CDR3 DNA: TGTGCCAGCAGTGGCGTAGCGGGGTTTAATTCACCCCTCCACTTT
clone size: NA
CDR3 length: 15
D gene: NA
V gene: TRBV6-1
J gene: TRBJ1-6

CDR3 protein: CASSSLGVDYEQYF
CDR3 DNA: TGTGCCAGCAGTTCGTTAGGGGTGGATTACGAGCAGTACTTC
clone size: NA
CDR3 length: 14
D gene: NA
V gene: TRBV12-3/TRBV12-4
J gene: TRBJ2-7

CDR3 protein: CATSRDLASGKAGELFF
CDR3 DNA: TGTGCCACCAGCAGAGATCTGGCTAGCGGGAAGGCCGGGGAGCTGTTTTTT
clone size: few
CDR3 length: 17
D gene: TRBD2
V gene: TRBV15
J gene: TRBJ2-2

CDR3 protein: CAVAEHTEAFF
CDR3 DNA: TGTGCCGTCGCTGAGCACACTGAAGCTTTCTTT
clone size: NA
CDR3 length: 11
D gene: NA
V gene: TRBV6-1
J gene: TRBJ1-1

CDR3 protein: CASSRASTTYEQYF
CDR3 DNA: TGTGCCAGCAGCCGGGCCTCAACCACCTACGAGCAGTACTTC
clone size: few
CDR3 length: 14
D gene: NA
V gene: TRBV27
J gene: TRBJ2-7

CDR3 protein: CASSPRGLAETQYF
CDR3 DNA: TGCGCCAGCAGCCCACGCGGACTAGCGGAGACCCAGTACTTC
clone size: NA
CDR3 length: 14
D gene: TRBD2
V gene: TRBV4-3
J gene: TRBJ2-5

CDR3 protein: CSARDRLALSTDTQYF
CDR3 DNA: TGCAGTGCTAGAGATCGACTAGCGCTGAGCACAGATACGCAGTATTTT
clone size: NA
CDR3 length: 16
D gene: TRBD2
V gene: TRBV20-1
J gene: TRBJ2-3

CDR3 protein: CASTILTGGNEQFF
CDR3 DNA: TGTGCCAGCACGATTTTGACAGGGGGGAATGAGCAGTTCTTC
clone size: NA
CDR3 length: 14
D gene: TRBD1
V gene: TRBV12-3/TRBV12-4
J gene: TRBJ2-1

CDR3 protein: CASSLRERGQNNEQFF
CDR3 DNA: TGTGCCAGCAGCTTAAGGGAGCGGGGGCAGAACAATGAGCAGTTCTTC
clone size: many
CDR3 length: 16
D gene: TRBD2
V gene: TRBV7-9
J gene: TRBJ2-1

CDR3 protein: CAWSSGGPSQYF
CDR3 DNA: TGTGCCTGGTCCTCAGGTGGTCCGAGCCAGTACTTC
clone size: few
CDR3 length: 12
D gene: NA
V gene: TRBV30
J gene: TRBJ2-4

CDR3 protein: CASPAYNTGELFF
CDR3 DNA: TGTGCCAGCCCGGCTTATAACACCGGGGAGCTGTTTTTT
clone size: NA
CDR3 length: 13
D gene: NA
V gene: TRBV6-6
J gene: TRBJ2-2

CDR3 protein: CASGDDRDGLGYTF
CDR3 DNA: TGCGCCAGCGGCGACGATCGGGACGGCCTGGGCTACACCTTC
clone size: few
CDR3 length: 14
D gene: NA
V gene: TRBV5-1
J gene: TRBJ1-2

CDR3 protein: CASSLGQIPANEKLFF
CDR3 DNA: TGTGCCAGCAGCTTAGGGCAGATTCCTGCTAATGAAAAACTGTTTTTT
clone size: few
CDR3 length: 16
D gene: NA
V gene: TRBV5-6
J gene: TRBJ1-4

CDR3 protein: CASSRNLHNEQFF
CDR3 DNA: TGTGCCAGCAGCCGTAACCTCCACAATGAGCAGTTCTTC
clone size: NA
CDR3 length: 13
D gene: NA
V gene: TRBV4-2
J gene: TRBJ2-1

CDR3 protein: CASSPGLVVQETQYF
CDR3 DNA: TGTGCCAGCAGCCCCGGACTAGTAGTCCAAGAGACCCAGTACTTC
clone size: NA
CDR3 length: 15
D gene: TRBD2
V gene: TRBV7-7
J gene: TRBJ2-5

CDR3 protein: CASSLVWGLNEQFF
CDR3 DNA: TGCGCCAGCAGCTTGGTCTGGGGTCTCAATGAGCAGTTCTTC
clone size: NA
CDR3 length: 14
D gene: NA
V gene: TRBV5-1
J gene: TRBJ2-1

CDR3 protein: CASSLELQGADTGELFF
CDR3 DNA: TGTGCCAGCAGCTTAGAACTCCAGGGGGCGGACACCGGGGAGCTGTTTTTT
clone size: NA
CDR3 length: 17
D gene: TRBD1
V gene: TRBV7-2
J gene: TRBJ2-2

CDR3 protein: CASKDRVNTEAFF
CDR3 DNA: TGTGCCAGCAAAGACAGGGTAAACACTGAAGCTTTCTTT
clone size: NA
CDR3 length: 13
D gene: TRBD1
V gene: TRBV6-6
J gene: TRBJ1-1

CDR3 protein: CASSYDSGETQYF
CDR3 DNA: TGTGCCAGCAGTTATGACTCCGGAGAGACCCAGTACTTC
clone size: few
CDR3 length: 13
D gene: NA
V gene: TRBV12-3/TRBV12-4
J gene: TRBJ2-5

CDR3 protein: CATSSTGFSGYTF
CDR3 DNA: TGTGCCACCAGCAGCACAGGGTTCTCTGGCTACACCTTC
clone size: NA
CDR3 length: 13
D gene: NA
V gene: TRBV15
J gene: TRBJ1-2

CDR3 protein: CASSRTGQGGYTF
CDR3 DNA: TGTGCCAGCAGTCGGACAGGGCAAGGTGGCTACACCTTC
clone size: few
CDR3 length: 13
D gene: TRBD1
V gene: TRBV6-1
J gene: TRBJ1-2

CDR3 protein: CASSRTSGNSYEQYF
CDR3 DNA: TGTGCCAGCAGTCGCACTAGCGGAAACTCCTACGAGCAGTACTTC
clone size: few
CDR3 length: 15
D gene: TRBD2
V gene: TRBV27
J gene: TRBJ2-7

CDR3 protein: CASSQVAESSYEQYF
CDR3 DNA: TGTGCCAGCAGCCAGGTAGCGGAGAGCTCCTACGAGCAGTACTTC
clone size: NA
CDR3 length: 15
D gene: NA
V gene: TRBV4-2
J gene: TRBJ2-7

CDR3 protein: CVTGVVQGASGTDTQYF
CDR3 DNA: TGTGTCACCGGGGTTGTCCAGGGGGCATCGGGCACAGATACGCAGTATTTT
clone size: NA
CDR3 length: 17
D gene: TRBD1
V gene: TRBV10-3
J gene: TRBJ2-3

CDR3 protein: CASSLGQVYNEKLFF
CDR3 DNA: TGTGCCAGCAGCTTGGGACAGGTCTATAATGAAAAACTGTTTTTT
clone size: NA
CDR3 length: 15
D gene: NA
V gene: TRBV5-5
J gene: TRBJ1-4

CDR3 protein: CASSQDTGQGYGYTF
CDR3 DNA: TGCGCCAGCAGCCAAGATACGGGACAGGGGTATGGCTACACCTTC
clone size: few
CDR3 length: 15
D gene: TRBD1
V gene: TRBV4-3
J gene: TRBJ1-2

CDR3 protein: CAISEEIAGETQYF
CDR3 DNA: TGTGCCATCAGTGAGGAAATAGCGGGGGAGACCCAGTACTTC
clone size: few
CDR3 length: 14
D gene: TRBD2
V gene: TRBV10-3
J gene: TRBJ2-5

CDR3 protein: CASSRPGAGGNTIYF
CDR3 DNA: TGTGCCAGCAGCCGACCCGGGGCAGGTGGAAACACCATATATTTT
clone size: few
CDR3 length: 15
D gene: NA
V gene: TRBV6-1
J gene: TRBJ1-3

CDR3 protein: CASSLALGQKGRVNFEQYF
CDR3 DNA: TGTGCCAGCAGCTTAGCGTTGGGGCAGAAGGGGCGCGTTAATTTCGAGCAGTACTTC
clone size: NA
CDR3 length: 19
D gene: NA
V gene: TRBV7-2
J gene: TRBJ2-7

CDR3 protein: CATSRVGWEQYF
CDR3 DNA: TGTGCCACCAGCAGGGTGGGATGGGAGCAGTACTTC
clone size: few
CDR3 length: 12
D gene: NA
V gene: TRBV15
J gene: TRBJ2-7

CDR3 protein: CASSDGGDTEAFF
CDR3 DNA: TGTGCCAGCAGTGATGGGGGGGATACTGAAGCTTTCTTT
clone size: few
CDR3 length: 13
D gene: NA
V gene: TRBV6-1
J gene: TRBJ1-1

CDR3 protein: CASLQGGVYGYTF
CDR3 DNA: TGTGCCAGCCTGCAAGGGGGCGTCTATGGCTACACCTTC
clone size: NA
CDR3 length: 13
D gene: TRBD1
V gene: TRBV5-6
J gene: TRBJ1-2